These 26 T cell receptor beta chains were sequenced from one sample in a study of PD-1 blockade in mismatch repair-deficient tumors. The table came from immunoSEQ multiplex PCR; TCRdb's copy has only in-frame clones and leaves some out. Altogether about 79,000 clones are present, approximately 80% being singletons, with the ten largest covering less than 6.5%. Here the sequenced sample was peripheral blood, taken 44 weeks after starting pembrolizumab. The receptors originated from an adult with mismatch repair-deficient cancer.

For this clone: One junction end disagrees with the germline gene, perhaps due to a read error. The chain combines TRBV6-6 with TRBJ2-4; D may be TRBD2 (5 bases). The CDR3 runs to 12 residues. Germline CDR1 and CDR2: MNHNY and SVGAGI (reference sequence). The CDR3 coding sequence is TGTGCCAGCAGTCTCCCGGGAAACCTACCCCACTTC. Encoded protein: CASSLPGNLPHF.

The J gene is TRBJ2-1, the V gene TRBV11-2; either TRBD1 or TRBD2 may fit D (5 bases each). CDR1 and CDR2 (germline): SGHAT, FQNNGV. The CDR3 loop spans 15 amino acids. V was shortened by 6 bases and J by 4 bases, with 16 bases between the two germline ends. CDR3 protein: CASSTTPGTYNEQFF. The CDR3 bases are TGTGCCAGCAGTACGACCCCCGGGACGTACAATGAGCAGTTCTTC.

The genes are TRBV27 and TRBJ1-2; D not certain. The CDR3 is made up of 15 amino acids. Germline CDR1 MNHEY, CDR2 SMNVEV (reference sequence). The V and J ends lost 5 bases and 7 bases respectively, with 20 bases between them. CDR3 DNA: TGTGCCAGCAGTCTCGCCGGCCACCAGTTGGGTGGCTACACCTTC. Translated: CASSLAGHQLGGYTF.

V and J are TRBV5-4 and TRBJ2-1; 8 bases fit TRBD2. The ends lost 4 bases at V and 4 bases at J; junction bases unmatched: 10. Germline CDR1 and CDR2: SGHNT and YYREEE (reference sequence). The CDR3 contains 16 residues. Here the CDR3 DNA reads TGTGCCAGCAGCAGGGACGCGGGAGGAGGTTACAATGAGCAGTTCTTC. This translates into CASSRDAGGGYNEQFF.

This clone was detected only a few times. V is TRBV18 and J is TRBJ1-5, with a weak D call TRBD1 (5 bases). Per the germline V gene, CDR1 is KGHSH and CDR2 is LQKENI. V lost 1 base and J 1 base, leaving 8 bases between the germline ends. This CDR3 is built from 15 residues. CDR3: CASSPRGDSNQPQHF. The CDR3 DNA follows: TGTGCCAGCTCACCACGAGGGGACAGCAATCAGCCCCAGCATTTT.

The chain has TRBV7-2 and TRBJ1-2; 12 nucleotides align to TRBD1. Germline V CDR1 and CDR2: SGHTA, FQGNSA. This CDR3 comprises 15 residues. J gave up 5 bases and V 5 bases, and 6 bases lay outside the gene matches. CDR3: CASSEGQGAFYGYTF. Written as DNA, the CDR3 is TGTGCCAGCAGCGAGGGACAGGGGGCGTTTTATGGCTACACCTTC.

This rearrangement joins TRBV13 to TRBJ1-3; D unclear. Germline assignment: CDR1 PRHDT and CDR2 FYEKMQ (reference sequence). The germline V and J ends were trimmed by 2 bases and 0 bases, with 14 bases remaining between them. This CDR3 spans 17 amino acids. CDR3 coding DNA: TGTGCCAGCAGCTTAAGGGTGTGGGGAAGCTCTGGAAACACCATATATTTT. Residues: CASSLRVWGSSGNTIYF.

V usage is TRBV19 and J usage is TRBJ1-5; maybe TRBD1 (5 bases). The V end lost 3 bases, the J end lost 0 bases, and 12 bases lay between the germline ends. Germline V gene data show CDR1 as LNHDA and CDR2 as SQIVND (reference sequence). This CDR3 is 16 amino acids long. The CDR3 bases are TGTGCCAGTAGTATGGGGCCACACTATAGCAATCAGCCCCAGCATTTT. It is translated as CASSMGPHYSNQPQHF.

CDR3 DNA sequence: TGTGCCAGTGCTGGTGAGGACGACGAGCAGTACTTC. Translation: CASAGEDDEQYF. The genes are TRBV6-1 and TRBJ2-7; D unclear. V lost 9 bases and J 5 bases, leaving 14 bases between the germline ends. From germline, CDR1 is MNHNS and CDR2 SASEGT. The CDR3 contains 12 residues.

This clone was recorded once. V is TRBV21-1 and J is TRBJ2-7; the D call TRBD2 from the table was never checked on the DNA. TRBV21-1 is a pseudogene. CDR3 length: 15 amino acids. This CDR3 reads CASSRKTSGPYEQYF. Written as DNA, the CDR3 is TGTGCCAGCAGCAGAAAGACTAGCGGGCCCTACGAGCAGTACTTC.

The chain links TRBV5-4 to TRBJ2-5; D is ambiguous. V was shortened by 6 bases and J by 4 bases, with 13 bases between the two germline ends. From germline, CDR1 is SGHNT and CDR2 YYREEE (reference sequence). This CDR3 has 13 amino acids. CDR3 sequence (DNA): TGTGCCAGCAAAAGCAAGACGGCAGAGACCCAGTACTTC. It translates to CASKSKTAETQYF.

V and J are TRBV19 and TRBJ2-1, with 7 bases that match TRBD2. The length of the CDR3 is 14 residues. The J segment lost 7 bases and the V segment lost 3 bases, leaving 6 bases of the junction unmatched. Germline V lookup: CDR1 LNHDA, CDR2 SQIVND (reference sequence). CDR3 region: CASSIGGSQNEQFF. The CDR3 region has the DNA TGTGCCAGTAGTATCGGCGGGAGTCAAAATGAGCAGTTCTTC. Full variable domain (rest looked up from reference TRBV19 and TRBJ2-1): DGGITQSPKYLFRKEGQNVTLSCEQNLNHDAMYWYRQDPGQGLRLIYYSQIVNDFQKGDIAEGYSVSREKKESFPLTVTSAQKNPTAFYLCASSIGGSQNEQFFGPGTRLTVL.

The V and J genes are TRBV15 and TRBJ2-1; tentatively, D is TRBD2 (5 bases). V gave up 0 bases and J gave up 9 bases, with 15 bases separating them. The germline gives CDR1 LNHNV, CDR2 YYDKDF (reference sequence). The CDR3 runs to 15 residues. CDR3 in amino acids: CATSRENRASSEQFF. In DNA form, the CDR3 reads TGTGCCACCAGCAGAGAGAACCGGGCTAGCAGTGAGCAGTTCTTC.

This clone was counted at least ten times. The chain joins TRBV14 to TRBJ2-5; the D is unclear. Germline V gene data show CDR1 as SGHDN and CDR2 as FVKESK. Deletions cut 9 bases from V and 4 bases from J, with 6 bases between. CDR3 length: 10 amino acids. The CDR3 spells CARYRETQYF. The CDR3, as DNA: TGTGCCAGGTACCGAGAGACCCAGTACTTC.

J is TRBJ2-7 and V is TRBV4-2, with TRBD2 matching 8 bases. The CDR3 extends over 16 amino acids. CDR1 and CDR2 (germline): LGHNA, YNFKEQ. Trimming took 1 base from V and 3 from J; bases not matched to a gene: 8. For the CDR3, the DNA is TGTGCCAGCAGCCAAGCCTGGCAGCGGGAGAACTACGAGCAGTACTTC. Translating it yields CASSQAWQRENYEQYF.

The rearrangement uses TRBV7-9 and TRBJ1-1; D possibly corresponds to TRBD1 (5 bases). CDR1 is SEHNR, CDR2 FQNEAQ, per germline (reference sequence). Trimming removed 5 bases from V and 8 bases from J, with 24 bases in between. The CDR3 has 16 residues. The DNA for the CDR3 is TGTGCCAGCAGCGATATAGTGACGGGGGTGGTATGGGAAGCTTTCTTT. Translation gives CASSDIVTGVVWEAFF. The entire variable domain, with the rest obtained from reference TRBV7-9 and TRBJ1-1, is as follows: DTGVSQNPRHKITKRGQNVTFRCDPISEHNRLYWYRQTLGQGPEFLTYFQNEAQLEKSRLLSDRFSAERPKGSFSTLEIQRTEQGDSAMYLCASSDIVTGVVWEAFFGQGTRLTVV.

V gene TRBV6-5 combines with J gene TRBJ2-3, with D possibly matching TRBD2 (6 bases). The CDR3 runs to 15 residues. Trimming cost V 5 bases and J 0 bases, with 12 bases left between them. Per germline, CDR1 MNHEY and CDR2 SVGAGI. In DNA form, the CDR3 reads TGTGCCAGCAGTCAGGAGGGCAGGAGCACAGATACGCAGTATTTT. Its protein is CASSQEGRSTDTQYF.

This clone was seen a single time. The rearrangement joins TRBV4-1 to TRBJ2-7, with 11 bases identical to TRBD2. The CDR3 loop spans 15 amino acids. Germline V gene lookup returns CDR1 MGHRA and CDR2 YSYEKL. Unmatched junction bases numbered 5, after V lost 1 base and J lost 6 bases. The CDR3 nucleotides are TGCGCCAGCAGCCAAGTGAGACTAGCGGGAAGCGAGCAGTACTTC. This encodes CASSQVRLAGSEQYF.

The genes are TRBV9 and TRBJ2-7; 9 bases match TRBD1. The CDR3 has 16 amino acids. Germline V CDR1 and CDR2: SGDLS, YYNGEE. With V trimmed by 4 bases and J by 1 base, 9 bases remained unmatched. The CDR3 DNA sequence: TGTGCCAGCAGCCCGAGGGGACAGGGAAGATCCTACGAGCAGTACTTC. It codes for CASSPRGQGRSYEQYF.

This clone has just a few counts. The chain employs TRBV6-6 and TRBJ1-4, with D hard to call. The CDR3 covers 13 residues. V was clipped by 5 bases and J by 7 bases, with 11 bases between them. Germline loops: CDR1 MNHNY, CDR2 SVGAGI (reference sequence). The CDR3 loop is CASSQTGGEKLFF. CDR3 sequence (DNA): TGTGCCAGCAGTCAAACGGGAGGTGAAAAACTGTTTTTT.

The chain combines TRBV10-1 with TRBJ2-7; 14 positions agree with TRBD2. V dropped 2 bases and J dropped 4; count of bases not matched to a gene: 4. CDR3 length: 16 residues. Germline CDR1 is WNHNN and CDR2 is SYGVQD (reference sequence). CDR3 in DNA: TGCGCCAGCAGTGAGGGGACTAGCGGGAGCTTTTACGAGCAGTACTTC. Translated, it gives CASSEGTSGSFYEQYF.

The J gene is TRBJ2-3, the V gene TRBV11-3; 14 bases line up with TRBD2. The CDR3 runs to 18 residues. The V segment lost 4 bases and the J segment 7 bases; nucleotides outside the gene matches: 13. Germline V gives CDR1 SGHNT, CDR2 YENEEA. The CDR3 region is CASSSSTGTSGSGYTQYF. The CDR3 bases are TGTGCCAGCAGCTCCTCGACCGGGACTAGCGGGAGTGGGTATACGCAGTATTTT.

The chain employs TRBV28 and TRBJ1-1, with D maybe TRBD1 (6 bases). Between the trimmed V and J ends, which lost 6 bases and 0 bases, there was a span of 11 bases. The CDR3 length is 14 residues. Germline V gene data show CDR1 as MDHEN and CDR2 as SYDVKM. The CDR3 sequence is CASRLPGVNTEAFF. The CDR3 DNA is TGTGCCAGCAGACTTCCAGGGGTGAACACTGAAGCTTTCTTT.

Regarding this clone: One end of the junction varies from germline; a read error may be responsible. This rearrangement joins TRBV7-7 to TRBJ2-1; TRBD2 aligns across 9 bases. CDR3 length equals 14 residues. Germline assignment: CDR1 SSHAT and CDR2 FNYEAQ (reference sequence). DNA for the CDR3: TGTGCTAGCAGCTTGGGGACTAGCAGTAATGAGCAGTTCTTC. It encodes CASSLGTSSNEQFF.

This clone came up a few times. The chain's CDR3 is CASSQRAGSNEQFF. The CDR3 DNA is TGTGCCAGCAGCCAGCGGGCCGGCAGTAATGAGCAGTTCTTC. The chain has TRBV13 and TRBJ2-1; tentatively, D is TRBD2 (6 bases). The CDR3 covers 14 residues. Germline values: CDR1 PRHDT, CDR2 FYEKMQ (reference sequence). Trimming cost V 5 bases and J 7 bases, with 15 bases left between them.

This clone was detected only a few times. CDR3 DNA sequence: TGTGCCAGCAGTTTATCCCTGAACACTGAAGCTTTCTTT. Translated: CASSLSLNTEAFF. The V call is TRBV27, the J call TRBJ1-1; no clear D. The CDR3 length is 13 residues. Trimming stripped 0 bases from V and 0 bases from J, with 2 bases between. The germline V gene encodes CDR1 MNHEY and CDR2 SMNVEV (reference sequence).